The clone carrying this T cell receptor beta chain occurred many times. Its antigen is undetermined. At one end, the junction sequence differs from germline, possibly due to a read error. The data were taken from a study of blood T cells in healthy people across ages. Looking at the study overall: About one barcoded beta molecule per two T cells was captured by template switching.

The germline CDR1 and CDR2 sequences are SGHRS and YFSETQ. The CDR3 runs to 17 residues. It was with a sample-barcoded 5' primer and a J-beta primer mix that a second PCR of roughly 6 to 11 cycles was run. TCRdb redid the calling of the 5' RACE reads with MiXCR, one entry per CDR3 protein. The sample includes around 870,000 distinct CDR3 sequences, 29% of them seen just once. Study results and caveats: Total diversity from one million sequenced T cells was likely underestimated. PBMC samples, being unsorted, prevented any conclusive comparison of naive and antigen-experienced cells.

They isolated at least 6 million PBMCs from each sample. The sequence was collected from a woman of 80 years or more in good health. This chain joins TRBV5-1 and TRBJ2-1, with TRBD2 matching over 11 bases. Sample: blood. CDR3 residues: CSSSLAIQLAGDNEQFF. The DNA of the CDR3 is TGCTCCAGCAGCTTGGCCATACAACTAGCGGGAGACAATGAGCAGTTCTTC.